The source of this T cell receptor beta chain is a study of T-cell memory formation after mild COVID-19. The CDR3 sequence is 18 residues long. The germline CDR1 and CDR2 sequences are SGHTA and FQGTGA. The V and J ends lost 11 bases and 1 base, in that order; junction bases with no gene match: 20. From the 5' RACE reads, TCRdb called clonotypes with MiXCR, one entry per CDR3 protein. The table lists 550,000 to 600,000 distinct CDR3 sequences, about a fifth of them singletons. This chain links TRBV7-3 with TRBJ1-5; 7 nucleotides agree with TRBD1. Sequencing was performed on PBMCs or a T cell subset sorted from them (not recorded which). The receptor was isolated from an adult woman who had mild COVID-19 (a few samples of this study predate the infection). Cell type and time point are not known. The CDR3: CAGAGGRLGHPSNQPQHF. As DNA, the CDR3 is TGTGCCGGAGCAGGGGGACGTTTGGGACATCCGAGCAATCAGCCCCAGCATTTT.